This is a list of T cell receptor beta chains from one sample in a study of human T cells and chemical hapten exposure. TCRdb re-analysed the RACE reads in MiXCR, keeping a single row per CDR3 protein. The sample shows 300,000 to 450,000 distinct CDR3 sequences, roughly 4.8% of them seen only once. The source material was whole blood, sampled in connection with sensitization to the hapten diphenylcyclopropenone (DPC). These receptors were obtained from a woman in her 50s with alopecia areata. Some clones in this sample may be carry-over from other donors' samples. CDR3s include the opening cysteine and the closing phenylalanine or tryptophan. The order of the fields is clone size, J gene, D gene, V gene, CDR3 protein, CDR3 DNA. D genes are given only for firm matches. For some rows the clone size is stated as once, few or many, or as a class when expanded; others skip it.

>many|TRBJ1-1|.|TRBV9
CASSVGGGMNTEAFF
TGTGCCAGCAGCGTAGGGGGCGGAATGAACACTGAAGCTTTCTTT
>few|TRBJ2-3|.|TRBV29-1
CSVEGVTDTQYF
TGCAGCGTTGAAGGAGTCACAGATACGCAGTATTTT
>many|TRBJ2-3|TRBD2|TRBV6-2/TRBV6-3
CASSYSLAGGPADTQYF
TGTGCCAGCAGTTACTCCCTGGCGGGAGGGCCTGCAGATACGCAGTATTTT
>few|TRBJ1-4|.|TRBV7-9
CASSLAWQTNEKLFF
TGTGCCAGCAGCTTAGCGTGGCAGACTAATGAAAAACTGTTTTTT
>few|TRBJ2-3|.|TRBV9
CASSRGDDFTDTQYF
TGTGCCAGCAGCAGGGGGGACGATTTCACAGATACGCAGTATTTT
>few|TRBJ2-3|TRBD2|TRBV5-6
CASSFSGGALDTQYF
TGTGCCAGCAGCTTTAGCGGGGGGGCCTTAGATACGCAGTATTTT
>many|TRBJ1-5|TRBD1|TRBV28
CATIRARGRVQPQHF
TGTGCCACCATTCGGGCAAGGGGGCGGGTACAGCCCCAGCATTTT
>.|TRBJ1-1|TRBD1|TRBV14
CASSQDPPGQGAYEAFF
TGTGCCAGCAGCCAAGATCCCCCGGGACAGGGAGCTTATGAAGCTTTCTTT
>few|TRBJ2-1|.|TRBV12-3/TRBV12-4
CASSPQLGSEQFF
TGTGCCAGCAGTCCTCAACTAGGTAGTGAGCAGTTCTTC
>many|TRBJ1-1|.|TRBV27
CASKLGMNTEAFF
TGTGCCAGCAAGTTGGGCATGAACACTGAAGCTTTCTTT
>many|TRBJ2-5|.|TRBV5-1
CASSLGWTIEVETQYF
TGCGCCAGCAGCTTGGGTTGGACCATAGAGGTCGAGACCCAGTACTTC
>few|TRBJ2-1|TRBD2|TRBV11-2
CASSISGTSAQGYEQFF
TGTGCCAGCAGCATATCCGGGACTAGCGCGCAGGGCTATGAGCAGTTCTTC
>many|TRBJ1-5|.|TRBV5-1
CASSLTGGNNQPQHF
TGCGCCAGCAGCTTGACAGGAGGGAACAATCAGCCCCAGCATTTT
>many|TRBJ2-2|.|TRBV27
CASRRGGGELFF
TGTGCCAGCAGGAGAGGAGGCGGGGAGCTGTTTTTT
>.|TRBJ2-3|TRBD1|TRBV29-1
CSVPKGGDTQYF
TGCAGCGTCCCTAAAGGGGGCGATACGCAGTATTTT
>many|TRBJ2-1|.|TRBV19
CASSTPSKSLYNEQFF
TGTGCCAGTAGTACGCCTAGTAAGTCCCTATACAATGAGCAGTTCTTC
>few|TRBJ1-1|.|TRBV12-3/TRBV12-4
CASSLPRTAHMSEAFF
TGTGCCAGCAGTTTACCCCGGACGGCCCACATGTCTGAAGCTTTCTTT
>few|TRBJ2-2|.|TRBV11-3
CASSPQAGRTGELFF
TGTGCCAGCAGCCCCCAGGCAGGGCGGACCGGGGAGCTGTTTTTT
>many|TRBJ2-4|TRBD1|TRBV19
CASEGQGVAKNIQYF
TGTGCCAGCGAGGGACAGGGGGTAGCCAAAAACATTCAGTACTTC
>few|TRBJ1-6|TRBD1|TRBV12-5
CASGLTGDGSPLHF
TGTGCTAGTGGTTTAACAGGGGATGGCTCACCCCTCCACTTT
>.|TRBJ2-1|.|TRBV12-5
CASGSAREQFF
TGTGCTAGTGGTTCGGCTAGAGAGCAGTTCTTC
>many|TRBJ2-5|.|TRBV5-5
CASSRDAGDAQYF
TGTGCCAGCAGCAGGGACGCCGGGGACGCCCAGTACTTC
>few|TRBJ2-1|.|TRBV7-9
CASSIRGTLDEQFF
TGTGCCAGCAGTATAAGAGGGACCTTGGATGAGCAGTTCTTC
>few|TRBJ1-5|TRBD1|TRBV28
CASSSRQGGNQPQHF
TGTGCCAGCAGCTCTAGACAGGGCGGGAATCAGCCCCAGCATTTT
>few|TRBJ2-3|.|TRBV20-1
CSAWDTYHTDTQYF
TGCAGTGCTTGGGACACCTATCACACAGATACGCAGTATTTT
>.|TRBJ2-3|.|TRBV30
CAWTSSASTDTQYF
TGTGCCTGGACCTCAAGTGCTAGCACAGATACGCAGTATTTT
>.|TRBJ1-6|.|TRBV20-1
CSARGHRESSPLHF
TGCAGTGCTAGAGGGCACAGGGAGAGTTCACCCCTCCACTTT
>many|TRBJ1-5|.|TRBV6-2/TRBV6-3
CASSPPSRPQHF
TGTGCCAGCAGCCCCCCGTCCCGGCCCCAGCATTTT
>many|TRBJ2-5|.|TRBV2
CAGQLELQETQYF
TGTGCCGGACAGTTGGAACTCCAAGAGACCCAGTACTTC
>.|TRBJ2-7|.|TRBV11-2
CASSLVFADSSYEQYF
TGTGCCAGCAGCTTAGTTTTCGCGGATAGCTCCTACGAGCAGTACTTC
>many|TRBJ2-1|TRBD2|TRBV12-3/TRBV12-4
CASSPLGLASSYNEQFF
TGTGCCAGCAGTCCCCTAGGACTAGCGAGCTCCTACAATGAGCAGTTCTTC
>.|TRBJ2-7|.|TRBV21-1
CASSITGTYEQYF
TGTGCCAGCAGCATCACCGGGACCTACGAGCAGTACTTC
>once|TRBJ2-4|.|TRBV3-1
CASSQLRGNIQYF
TGTGCCAGCAGCCAGCTGAGGGGCAACATTCAGTACTTC
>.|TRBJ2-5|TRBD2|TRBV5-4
CASSYLPGTSGVGQETQYF
TGTGCCAGCAGTTACCTCCCCGGGACTAGCGGGGTAGGGCAAGAGACCCAGTACTTC
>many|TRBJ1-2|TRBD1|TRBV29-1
CSVVNPQGYGYTF
TGCAGCGTCGTCAACCCACAGGGGTATGGCTACACCTTC
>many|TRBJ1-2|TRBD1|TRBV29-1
CSATGTGRSGYTF
TGCAGCGCTACCGGGACAGGGAGATCTGGCTACACCTTC
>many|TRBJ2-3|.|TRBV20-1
CSASNSDTQYF
TGCAGTGCTAGTAATTCAGATACGCAGTATTTT
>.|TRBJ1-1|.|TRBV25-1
CASSEVIHQASEAFF
TGTGCCAGCAGTGAAGTAATTCATCAGGCGAGTGAAGCTTTCTTT
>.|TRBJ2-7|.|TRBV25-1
CASSEVGRSSYEQYF
TGTGCCAGCAGTGAAGTCGGTAGGAGCTCCTACGAGCAGTACTTC
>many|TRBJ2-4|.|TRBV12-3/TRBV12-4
CASSLDAEDIQYF
TGTGCCAGCAGTTTAGACGCAGAAGACATTCAGTACTTC
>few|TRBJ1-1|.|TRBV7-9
CASRQVPLTEAFF
TGTGCCAGCAGACAGGTTCCCCTGACTGAAGCTTTCTTT
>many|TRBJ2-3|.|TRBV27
CASSLVRAGGTDTQYF
TGTGCCAGCAGTTTAGTAAGGGCTGGAGGCACAGATACGCAGTATTTT
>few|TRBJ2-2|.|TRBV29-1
CSVDTPNTGELFF
TGCAGCGTTGACACTCCCAACACCGGGGAGCTGTTTTTT
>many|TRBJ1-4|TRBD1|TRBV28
CASSRTGVNEKLFF
TGTGCCAGCAGCCGGACAGGCGTTAATGAAAAACTGTTTTTT
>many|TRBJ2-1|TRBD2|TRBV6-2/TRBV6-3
CASTLAGGAYNEQFF
TGTGCCAGCACCTTAGCGGGAGGGGCCTACAATGAGCAGTTCTTC
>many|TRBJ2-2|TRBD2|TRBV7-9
CASSRRTSGSSTGTGELFF
TGTGCCAGCAGCCGGAGGACTAGCGGGTCTTCCACGGGCACCGGGGAGCTGTTTTTT
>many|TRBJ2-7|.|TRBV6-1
CASSEAIYGSSYEQYF
TGTGCCAGCAGTGAAGCAATTTACGGGTCCTCCTACGAGCAGTACTTC
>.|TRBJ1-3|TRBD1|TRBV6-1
CASSERQGTGNTIYF
TGTGCCAGCAGTGAACGACAGGGAACTGGAAACACCATATATTTT
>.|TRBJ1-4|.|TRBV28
CASHKGVVNEKLFF
TGTGCCAGCCATAAGGGGGTCGTTAATGAAAAACTGTTTTTT
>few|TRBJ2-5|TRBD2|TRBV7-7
CASSPGLAGAEATQYF
TGTGCCAGCAGCCCGGGACTAGCGGGAGCTGAAGCGACCCAGTACTTC
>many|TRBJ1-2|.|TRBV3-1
CASNLGGSNYGYTF
TGTGCCAGCAACCTTGGAGGGTCTAACTATGGCTACACCTTC
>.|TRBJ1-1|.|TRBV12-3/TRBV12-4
CASSPVRGAAFF
TGTGCCAGCAGCCCAGTCAGGGGCGCGGCTTTCTTT